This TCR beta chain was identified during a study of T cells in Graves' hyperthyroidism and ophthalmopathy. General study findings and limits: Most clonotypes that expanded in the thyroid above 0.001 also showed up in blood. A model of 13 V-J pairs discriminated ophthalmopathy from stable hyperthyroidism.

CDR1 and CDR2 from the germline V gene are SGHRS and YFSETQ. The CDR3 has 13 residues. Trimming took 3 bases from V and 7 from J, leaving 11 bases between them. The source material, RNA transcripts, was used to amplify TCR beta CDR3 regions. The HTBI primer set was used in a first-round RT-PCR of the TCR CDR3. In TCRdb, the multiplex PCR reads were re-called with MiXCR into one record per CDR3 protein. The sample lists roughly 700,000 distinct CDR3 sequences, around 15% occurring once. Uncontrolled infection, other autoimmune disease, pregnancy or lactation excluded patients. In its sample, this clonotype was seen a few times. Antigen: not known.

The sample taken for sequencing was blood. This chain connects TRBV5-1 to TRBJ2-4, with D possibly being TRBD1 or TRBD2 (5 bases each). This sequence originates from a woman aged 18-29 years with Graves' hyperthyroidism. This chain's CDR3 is CASSSDRDNIQYF. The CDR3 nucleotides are TGCGCCAGCAGCTCGGACCGGGACAACATTCAGTACTTC.